A single TCR beta chain is shown here with its context. Its antigen target is currently unknown. No clone much larger than this one lies a single base away; base qualities are absent. High-throughput TCR beta sequencing profiled peripheral blood CD8+ and CD4+ T cells from healthy donors, Susac syndrome patients and multiple sclerosis patients. The healthy donors served as controls matched for age and sex. CD8+ TEMRA cells were enriched by FACS, while bulk CD8+ and CD4+ T cells were purified by magnetic negative isolation. Blood was drawn into EDTA tubes, processed within 24 hours, and PBMCs were isolated by density gradient centrifugation. PBMCs intended for TCR sequencing were cryopreserved in liquid nitrogen and were subsequently thawed in a 37 degrees C water bath. The sorted or isolated CD4+, CD8+ and CD8+ TEMRA cells reached a purity of at least 90%. This sample was included in a study of CD8 T cells in Susac syndrome (dated by TCRdb to about 2019). With regard to the full study: Repertoire sequencing was used to test whether CD8+ T cell activation and differentiation in Susac syndrome was antigen driven. Clonality of the CD8+ T cell repertoire was compared between more than 9 healthy donors, approximately 14 Susac syndrome patients and roughly 16 multiple sclerosis patients.

RNA was extracted using the RNeasy kit, and about 0.5 to 1 ug of the RNA was reverse transcribed with random hexamers. TCR beta CDR3 regions were amplified with the immunoSEQ multiplex PCR assay covering 54 Vbeta and 13 Jbeta segments. PCR amplification bias was corrected by using a synthetic template baseline for primer optimization and computational correction. The paper's data handling went like this. Reads were assigned to V, D and J genes according to IMGT and analyzed in immunoSEQ Analyzer, with only productive sequences retained. Clonality was calculated as one minus the Shannon entropy normalized by log2 of the number of productive unique sequences. Public and private clones were assessed among the 100 most prevalent clones of each patient and control. A clone was defined as Susac-specific if it was absent from the healthy and MS cohorts, from 1052 published viral clones and from other ImmuneACCESS disease sequences. TCRdb ran its own pipeline on the public reads, namely fastp trimming at Q25 and MiXCR clone calling, and kept in-frame beta chains. Every CDR3 protein is listed once, alongside the most common genes and DNA of its rows. The authors' filters were not applied to this entry. For this sample the table gives more than 75,000 distinct CDR3 sequences, of which just under 95% were detected only once. The top ten constitute 0.25% to 0.3% of the sample.

On the study overall, not on this receptor specifically: The number of individuals in the TCR sequencing and HLA analysis was acknowledged as relatively small.

The germline V gene supplies CDR1 MGHRA and CDR2 YSYEKL. The trim is 0 bases for V and 6 bases for J, with a gap of 14 bases between the germline ends. The CDR3 numbers 15 residues from cysteine through phenylalanine. Here the CDR3 DNA is all that survives: 45 bases in frame from base 1. The sequenced sample consisted of CD8+ T cells from PBMCs. Recombination joined TRBV4-1 with TRBJ1-2, and the D gene may be TRBD1, 5 bases matching. The sequence was obtained from a human donor in good health. The bases are TGCGCCAGCAGCCAAGATATCGGGGCAGGGAATGGCTACACCTTC. Translation gives CASSQDIGAGNGYTF.